The 16 T cell receptor beta chains presented below share a single source sample, sequenced in a study of cytomegalovirus exposure and HLA in healthy donors. PCR primers comprised 60 Vbeta and 13 Jbeta primers. The data were produced by immunoSEQ multiplex PCR, yet TCRdb's version contains in-frame clones alone and is incomplete. The sample records 150,000 to 200,000 clones, approximately 71% being singletons. Sequencing input: PBMCs. Source of these receptors: a man aged 18 to 29 in good health and CMV-seropositive.

The rearrangement uses TRBV28 and TRBJ2-7; D is uncertain. The CDR3 runs 13 residues. The germline gives CDR1 MDHEN, CDR2 SYDVKM. The ends were cut back, 10 bases at V and 7 bases at J, with 20 bases in the middle. CDR3 amino acids: CAISKTLRLEQYF. In DNA, the CDR3 is TGTGCCATCTCCAAGACTCTCCGTCTGGAGCAGTACTTC.

The chain combines TRBV6-6 with TRBJ2-5; TRBD2 aligns across 10 bases. With 7 bases clipped from V and 0 bases from J, the junction kept 8 bases outside the gene matches. The CDR3 is 16 amino acids. Germline V gene data show CDR1 as MNHNY and CDR2 as SVGAGI (reference sequence). The CDR3 protein is CASTLGAGGNQETQYF. For the CDR3, the DNA is TGTGCCAGCACTTTGGGAGCGGGAGGGAACCAAGAGACCCAGTACTTC.

This clone has only one observation. This chain links TRBV5-8 with TRBJ2-3; 8 nucleotides align to TRBD2. Germline V gene sequence: CDR1 SGHTS, CDR2 YDEGEE. The V segment lost 4 bases and the J segment 6 bases; nucleotides outside the gene matches: 7. The CDR3 extends over 14 amino acids. The CDR3 DNA follows: TGTGCCAGCAGCCAAGCGGGGGCGGGGGATACGCAGTATTTT. Translation: CASSQAGAGDTQYF. Filled out from reference TRBV5-8 and TRBJ2-3, the complete variable domain reads EAGVTQSPTHLIKTRGQQATLRCSPISGHTSVYWYQQALGLGLQFLLWYDEGEERNRGNFPPRFSGRQFPNYSSELNVNALELEDSALYLCASSQAGAGDTQYFGPGTRLTVL.

This chain joins TRBV10-3 and TRBJ2-2; 8 bases agree with TRBD2. The CDR3 spans 14 residues. V dropped 2 bases and J dropped 4; count of bases not matched to a gene: 0. CDR1 is ENHRY, CDR2 SYGVKD, per germline. CDR3 residues: CAISERGGTGELFF. CDR3 DNA: TGTGCCATCAGTGAGCGGGGGGGCACCGGGGAGCTGTTTTTT.

The V call is TRBV28, the J call TRBJ2-1; 10 bases agree with TRBD2. After removal of 2 bases from V and 4 bases from J, the junction contained 2 bases not matched to a gene. The germline V gene has CDR1 MDHEN and CDR2 SYDVKM. This CDR3 spans 15 amino acids. CDR3 nucleotide sequence: TGTGCCAGCAGTTTAACTAGCGGGGCTTACAATGAGCAGTTCTTC. Encoded protein: CASSLTSGAYNEQFF.

The J gene is TRBJ1-2, the V gene TRBV19; D ambiguous. V was pared by 1 base and J by 4 bases, with 13 bases between. Germline V gene lookup returns CDR1 LNHDA and CDR2 SQIVND (reference sequence). CDR3 length equals 15 residues. The CDR3 here is CASSIGTGMGYGYTF. In DNA, the CDR3 is TGTGCCAGTAGTATAGGAACGGGGATGGGCTATGGCTACACCTTC.

This chain joins TRBV4-1 and TRBJ2-3, with TRBD2 matching 10 bases. The CDR3 has 16 amino acids. The germline gives CDR1 MGHRA, CDR2 YSYEKL. Unmatched junction bases numbered 3, after V lost 2 bases and J lost 1 base. CDR3 nucleotides: TGCGCCAGCAGCCAATCCACTAGCGGGGGCACAGATACGCAGTATTTT. This codes for CASSQSTSGGTDTQYF.

There are a few counts of this clone. The rearrangement links TRBV5-1 to TRBJ1-5, with TRBD1 identical over 7 bases. The CDR3 runs to 15 residues. Looked up from germline, CDR1 is SGHRS and CDR2 is YFSETQ. V shed 1 base and J 0 bases; nucleotides not matched to a gene: 1. The CDR3 protein is CASSLTGDSNQPQHF. The CDR3 DNA follows: TGCGCCAGCAGCTTGACAGGGGATAGCAATCAGCCCCAGCATTTT. Full variable domain (remainder filled in from reference TRBV5-1 and TRBJ1-5): KAGVTQTPRYLIKTRGQQVTLSCSPISGHRSVSWYQQTPGQGLQFLFEYFSETQRNKGNFPGRFSGRQFSNSRSEMNVSTLELGDSALYLCASSLTGDSNQPQHFGDGTRLSIL.

A note on this clone: Compared with germline, one end of the junction differs, possibly owing to a read error. The rearrangement joins TRBV5-1 to TRBJ2-1, with D possibly being TRBD1 (6 bases). The CDR3 is 14 residues long. In germline, CDR1 is SGHRS, CDR2 YFSETQ. The CDR3 sequence: CASSSGQFYNERFF. The CDR3, as DNA: TGCGCCAGCAGCTCCGGACAGTTTTACAATGAGCGGTTCTTC.

In its sample, this clone was seen a few times. The chain has TRBV28 and TRBJ2-7; 7 nucleotides match TRBD1. The CDR3 is made up of 15 amino acids. Trimming cost V 5 bases and J 3 bases; bases outside gene matches: 10. Per germline, CDR1 MDHEN and CDR2 SYDVKM. CDR3 nucleotide sequence: TGTGCCAGCAGTAAGCCGGCACAGGGGCACTACGAGCAGTACTTC. It yields the protein CASSKPAQGHYEQYF.

The sample holds one count of this clone. The genes are TRBV19 and TRBJ2-5; no reliable D call. Germline loops: CDR1 LNHDA, CDR2 SQIVND (reference sequence). The CDR3 runs to 14 residues. Between the trimmed V and J ends, which lost 0 bases and 5 bases, there was a span of 10 bases. This chain's CDR3 is CASSIDSRFETQYF. The DNA for the CDR3 is TGTGCCAGTAGTATAGATTCCAGGTTTGAGACCCAGTACTTC.

The CDR3 nucleotides read TGTGCCAGCATCCTAACGATGGGGGCCGAGGTGACCCAGTACTTC. It is translated as CASILTMGAEVTQYF. This chain uses TRBV2 with TRBJ2-5, with a tentative D call TRBD1 (6 bases). V lost 7 bases and J lost 7, with 22 bases in between. Germline V gene data show CDR1 as SNHLY and CDR2 as FYNNEI. This CDR3 spans 15 amino acids.

This chain links TRBV29-1 with TRBJ2-3; possible D gene TRBD2, 5 bases. The CDR3 sequence is 14 residues long. The V and J ends lost 8 bases and 1 base respectively, with 16 bases between them. Germline V CDR1 and CDR2: SQVTM, ANQGSEA. The CDR3 region is CSSRQRDRTDTQYF. CDR3 bases: TGCAGCTCCCGGCAGAGGGATCGCACAGATACGCAGTATTTT.

The CDR3 DNA reads TGTGCCAGCAGCGTATGGGCGGGAAGGTGGGATACGCAGTATTTT. The encoded protein is CASSVWAGRWDTQYF. This rearrangement joins TRBV9 to TRBJ2-3; weak D call: TRBD2 (6 bases). CDR3 size: 15 residues. V was clipped by 1 base and J by 6 bases, with 15 bases between them. Germline CDR1 and CDR2: SGDLS and YYNGEE.

V and J are TRBV19 and TRBJ2-5, with 11 bases that match TRBD2. The CDR3 is made up of 18 amino acids. With 5 bases clipped from V and 4 bases from J, the junction kept 15 bases outside the gene matches. Germline V gene data show CDR1 as LNHDA and CDR2 as SQIVND (reference sequence). CDR3 DNA sequence: TGTGCCAGTAGTTTCACCCACAGGGATAGCGGGAGGGGAGAGACCCAGTACTTC. Its protein product is CASSFTHRDSGRGETQYF.

This clone was found a few times. V is TRBV10-3 and J is TRBJ1-2; D possibly corresponds to TRBD1 (6 bases). In germline, CDR1 is ENHRY, CDR2 SYGVKD. The CDR3 is 15 residues long. V was shortened by 2 bases and J by 4 bases, with 14 bases between the two germline ends. Here the CDR3 DNA reads TGTGCCATCAGTGAGCACAGGGAGGGGCCCTATGGCTACACCTTC. Protein sequence: CAISEHREGPYGYTF.